This is a list of T cell receptor beta chains from one sample in a study of T-cell reconstitution after alpha-beta-depleted transplantation in children. MiXCR, run by TCRdb on the PCR reads, gives a single entry per CDR3 protein. In the table there are around 380,000 distinct CDR3 sequences, about a tenth of which are singletons. The specimen was PBMCs from the stem cell graft donor, collected from the stem cell graft. The origin of the receptors is a human donor who donated a stem cell graft to a child with acute myeloid leukemia. Each CDR3 is given with its conserved first and last residue. The D gene is left open where the match is weak. Some rows mark clone size as missing; the rest say once, few, many or name a class of expanded clone.

j_gene,v_gene,abundance,d_gene,CDR3aa,CDR3nt
TRBJ2-7,TRBV4-2,NA,NA,CASSQDIGGPYEQYF,TGTGCCAGCAGCCAAGATATCGGCGGGCCCTACGAGCAGTACTTC
TRBJ1-3,TRBV10-3,few,TRBD1,CAISRTGTGNTIYF,TGTGCCATCAGCAGGACAGGGACTGGAAACACCATATATTTT
TRBJ2-7,TRBV5-1,few,TRBD1,CASSPGTGGVYEQYF,TGCGCCAGCAGCCCCGGGACAGGGGGCGTCTACGAGCAGTACTTC
TRBJ2-1,TRBV4-3,few,NA,CASSHSPGRDEQFF,TGCGCCAGCAGTCATTCCCCGGGTAGGGATGAGCAGTTCTTC
TRBJ2-5,TRBV20-1,many,TRBD2,CSALAGGNAQETQYF,TGCAGTGCCCTAGCGGGGGGTAACGCACAAGAGACCCAGTACTTC
TRBJ2-3,TRBV7-2,NA,TRBD1,CASSHGTGTDTQYF,TGTGCCAGCAGCCACGGGACAGGCACAGATACGCAGTATTTT
TRBJ2-1,TRBV27,few,NA,CASSLFGTPEQFF,TGTGCCAGCAGTTTATTCGGGACTCCCGAGCAGTTCTTC
TRBJ1-5,TRBV2,few,NA,CASRLGGAGQPQHF,TGTGCCAGCAGGTTAGGGGGGGCCGGGCAGCCCCAGCATTTT
TRBJ1-4,TRBV7-9,few,NA,CASTATQTGGEKLFF,TGTGCCAGCACCGCTACCCAGACAGGAGGTGAAAAACTGTTTTTT
TRBJ2-7,TRBV5-6,few,TRBD2,CASSLVTSGRSYEQYF,TGTGCCAGCAGCTTGGTCACTAGCGGGAGATCCTACGAGCAGTACTTC
TRBJ1-1,TRBV12-3/TRBV12-4,few,NA,CASSLAQGWAVEAFF,TGTGCCAGCAGTTTAGCGCAGGGGTGGGCAGTTGAAGCTTTCTTT
TRBJ2-3,TRBV7-9,NA,NA,CAIEIGTTYTQYF,TGTGCCATCGAAATAGGGACGACCTATACGCAGTATTTT
TRBJ1-3,TRBV7-6,many,NA,CASSPYRQGTGNTIYF,TGTGCCAGCAGCCCCTACCGCCAGGGAACTGGAAACACCATATATTTT
TRBJ2-1,TRBV20-1,NA,TRBD2,CSARDLLAGGRLQFF,TGCAGTGCTAGAGATTTACTAGCGGGGGGGCGTTTGCAGTTCTTC
TRBJ2-2,TRBV20-1,few,NA,CSASLSRGTGELFF,TGCAGTGCTAGTTTATCCAGGGGCACCGGGGAGCTGTTTTTT
TRBJ2-3,TRBV12-3/TRBV12-4,NA,NA,CASTHPGTFDPQYF,TGTGCCAGCACTCACCCAGGGACGTTCGACCCGCAGTATTTT
TRBJ2-5,TRBV6-1,few,TRBD2,CASSVSSGSRETQYF,TGTGCCAGCAGTGTCTCTAGCGGGAGTCGGGAGACCCAGTACTTC
TRBJ2-5,TRBV20-1,NA,TRBD2,CSARAGTSGGAGQETQYF,TGCAGTGCTAGAGCCGGGACTAGCGGGGGGGCTGGTCAAGAGACCCAGTACTTC
TRBJ1-6,TRBV6-1,NA,NA,CASPTSSYNSPLHF,TGTGCCAGCCCCACGAGCTCCTATAATTCACCCCTCCACTTT